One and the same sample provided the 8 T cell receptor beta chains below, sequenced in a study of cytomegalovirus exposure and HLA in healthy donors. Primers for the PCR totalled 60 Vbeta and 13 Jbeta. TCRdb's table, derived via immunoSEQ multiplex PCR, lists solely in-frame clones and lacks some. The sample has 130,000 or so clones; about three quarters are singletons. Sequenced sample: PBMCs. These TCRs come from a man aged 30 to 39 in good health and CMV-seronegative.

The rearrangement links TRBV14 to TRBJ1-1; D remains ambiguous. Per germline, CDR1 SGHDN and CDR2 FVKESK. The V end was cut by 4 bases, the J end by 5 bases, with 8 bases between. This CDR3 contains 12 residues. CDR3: CASSPWPTEAFF. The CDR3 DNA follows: TGTGCCAGCAGCCCCTGGCCTACTGAAGCTTTCTTT.

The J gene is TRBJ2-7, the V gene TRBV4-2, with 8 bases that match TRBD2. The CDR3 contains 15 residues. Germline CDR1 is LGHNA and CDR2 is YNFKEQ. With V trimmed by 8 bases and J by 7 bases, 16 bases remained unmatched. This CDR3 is CASSQAERETGEQYF. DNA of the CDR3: TGTGCCAGCTCCCAAGCCGAGCGGGAGACGGGTGAGCAGTACTTC.

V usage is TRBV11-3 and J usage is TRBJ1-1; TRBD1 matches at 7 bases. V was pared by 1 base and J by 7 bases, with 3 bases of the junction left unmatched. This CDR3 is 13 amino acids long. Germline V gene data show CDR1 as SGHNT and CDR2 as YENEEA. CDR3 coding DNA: TGTGCCAGCAGCTTAGGACAGGGTGGTGAAGCTTTCTTT. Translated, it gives CASSLGQGGEAFF.

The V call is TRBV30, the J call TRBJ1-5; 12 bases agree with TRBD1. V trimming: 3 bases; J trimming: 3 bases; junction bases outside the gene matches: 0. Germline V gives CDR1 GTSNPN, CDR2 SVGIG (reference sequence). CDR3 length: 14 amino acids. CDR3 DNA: TGTGCCTGGAGGGGACAGGGGGCCAATCAGCCCCAGCATTTT. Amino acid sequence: CAWRGQGANQPQHF.

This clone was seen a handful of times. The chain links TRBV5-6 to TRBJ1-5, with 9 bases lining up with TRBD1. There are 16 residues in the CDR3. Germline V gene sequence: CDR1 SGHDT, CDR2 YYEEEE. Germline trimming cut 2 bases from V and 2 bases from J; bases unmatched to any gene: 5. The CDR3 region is CASSFRQGVGNQPQHF. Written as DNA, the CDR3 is TGTGCCAGCAGCTTTAGACAGGGGGTGGGCAATCAGCCCCAGCATTTT. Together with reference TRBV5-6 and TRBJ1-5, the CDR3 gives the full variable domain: DAGVTQSPTHLIKTRGQQVTLRCSPKSGHDTVSWYQQALGQGPQFIFQYYEEEERQRGNFPDRFSGHQFPNYSSELNVNALLLGDSALYLCASSFRQGVGNQPQHFGDGTRLSIL.

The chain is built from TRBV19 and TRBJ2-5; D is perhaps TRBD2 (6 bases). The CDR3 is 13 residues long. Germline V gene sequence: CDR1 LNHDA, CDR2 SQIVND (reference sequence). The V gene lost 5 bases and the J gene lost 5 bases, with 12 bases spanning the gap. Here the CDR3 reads CASSGASDETQYF. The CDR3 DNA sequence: TGTGCCAGTAGTGGGGCTAGCGATGAGACCCAGTACTTC. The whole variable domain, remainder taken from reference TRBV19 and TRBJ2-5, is DGGITQSPKYLFRKEGQNVTLSCEQNLNHDAMYWYRQDPGQGLRLIYYSQIVNDFQKGDIAEGYSVSREKKESFPLTVTSAQKNPTAFYLCASSGASDETQYFGPGTRLLVL.

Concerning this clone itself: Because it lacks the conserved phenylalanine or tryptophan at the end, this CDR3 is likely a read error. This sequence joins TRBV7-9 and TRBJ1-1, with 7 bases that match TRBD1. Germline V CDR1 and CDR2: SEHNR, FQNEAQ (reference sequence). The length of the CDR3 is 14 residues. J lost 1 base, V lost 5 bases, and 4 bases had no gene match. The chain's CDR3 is CASSIGTANTEAFL. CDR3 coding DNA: TGTGCCAGCAGCATTGGGACAGCGAACACTGAAGCTTTCCTT.

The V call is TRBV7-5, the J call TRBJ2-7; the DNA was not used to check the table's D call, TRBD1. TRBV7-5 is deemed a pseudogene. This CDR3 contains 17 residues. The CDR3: CARSLAVKGGQGREQYF. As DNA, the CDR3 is TGTGCCAGAAGCTTAGCGGTTAAGGGGGGACAGGGCCGCGAGCAGTACTTC.